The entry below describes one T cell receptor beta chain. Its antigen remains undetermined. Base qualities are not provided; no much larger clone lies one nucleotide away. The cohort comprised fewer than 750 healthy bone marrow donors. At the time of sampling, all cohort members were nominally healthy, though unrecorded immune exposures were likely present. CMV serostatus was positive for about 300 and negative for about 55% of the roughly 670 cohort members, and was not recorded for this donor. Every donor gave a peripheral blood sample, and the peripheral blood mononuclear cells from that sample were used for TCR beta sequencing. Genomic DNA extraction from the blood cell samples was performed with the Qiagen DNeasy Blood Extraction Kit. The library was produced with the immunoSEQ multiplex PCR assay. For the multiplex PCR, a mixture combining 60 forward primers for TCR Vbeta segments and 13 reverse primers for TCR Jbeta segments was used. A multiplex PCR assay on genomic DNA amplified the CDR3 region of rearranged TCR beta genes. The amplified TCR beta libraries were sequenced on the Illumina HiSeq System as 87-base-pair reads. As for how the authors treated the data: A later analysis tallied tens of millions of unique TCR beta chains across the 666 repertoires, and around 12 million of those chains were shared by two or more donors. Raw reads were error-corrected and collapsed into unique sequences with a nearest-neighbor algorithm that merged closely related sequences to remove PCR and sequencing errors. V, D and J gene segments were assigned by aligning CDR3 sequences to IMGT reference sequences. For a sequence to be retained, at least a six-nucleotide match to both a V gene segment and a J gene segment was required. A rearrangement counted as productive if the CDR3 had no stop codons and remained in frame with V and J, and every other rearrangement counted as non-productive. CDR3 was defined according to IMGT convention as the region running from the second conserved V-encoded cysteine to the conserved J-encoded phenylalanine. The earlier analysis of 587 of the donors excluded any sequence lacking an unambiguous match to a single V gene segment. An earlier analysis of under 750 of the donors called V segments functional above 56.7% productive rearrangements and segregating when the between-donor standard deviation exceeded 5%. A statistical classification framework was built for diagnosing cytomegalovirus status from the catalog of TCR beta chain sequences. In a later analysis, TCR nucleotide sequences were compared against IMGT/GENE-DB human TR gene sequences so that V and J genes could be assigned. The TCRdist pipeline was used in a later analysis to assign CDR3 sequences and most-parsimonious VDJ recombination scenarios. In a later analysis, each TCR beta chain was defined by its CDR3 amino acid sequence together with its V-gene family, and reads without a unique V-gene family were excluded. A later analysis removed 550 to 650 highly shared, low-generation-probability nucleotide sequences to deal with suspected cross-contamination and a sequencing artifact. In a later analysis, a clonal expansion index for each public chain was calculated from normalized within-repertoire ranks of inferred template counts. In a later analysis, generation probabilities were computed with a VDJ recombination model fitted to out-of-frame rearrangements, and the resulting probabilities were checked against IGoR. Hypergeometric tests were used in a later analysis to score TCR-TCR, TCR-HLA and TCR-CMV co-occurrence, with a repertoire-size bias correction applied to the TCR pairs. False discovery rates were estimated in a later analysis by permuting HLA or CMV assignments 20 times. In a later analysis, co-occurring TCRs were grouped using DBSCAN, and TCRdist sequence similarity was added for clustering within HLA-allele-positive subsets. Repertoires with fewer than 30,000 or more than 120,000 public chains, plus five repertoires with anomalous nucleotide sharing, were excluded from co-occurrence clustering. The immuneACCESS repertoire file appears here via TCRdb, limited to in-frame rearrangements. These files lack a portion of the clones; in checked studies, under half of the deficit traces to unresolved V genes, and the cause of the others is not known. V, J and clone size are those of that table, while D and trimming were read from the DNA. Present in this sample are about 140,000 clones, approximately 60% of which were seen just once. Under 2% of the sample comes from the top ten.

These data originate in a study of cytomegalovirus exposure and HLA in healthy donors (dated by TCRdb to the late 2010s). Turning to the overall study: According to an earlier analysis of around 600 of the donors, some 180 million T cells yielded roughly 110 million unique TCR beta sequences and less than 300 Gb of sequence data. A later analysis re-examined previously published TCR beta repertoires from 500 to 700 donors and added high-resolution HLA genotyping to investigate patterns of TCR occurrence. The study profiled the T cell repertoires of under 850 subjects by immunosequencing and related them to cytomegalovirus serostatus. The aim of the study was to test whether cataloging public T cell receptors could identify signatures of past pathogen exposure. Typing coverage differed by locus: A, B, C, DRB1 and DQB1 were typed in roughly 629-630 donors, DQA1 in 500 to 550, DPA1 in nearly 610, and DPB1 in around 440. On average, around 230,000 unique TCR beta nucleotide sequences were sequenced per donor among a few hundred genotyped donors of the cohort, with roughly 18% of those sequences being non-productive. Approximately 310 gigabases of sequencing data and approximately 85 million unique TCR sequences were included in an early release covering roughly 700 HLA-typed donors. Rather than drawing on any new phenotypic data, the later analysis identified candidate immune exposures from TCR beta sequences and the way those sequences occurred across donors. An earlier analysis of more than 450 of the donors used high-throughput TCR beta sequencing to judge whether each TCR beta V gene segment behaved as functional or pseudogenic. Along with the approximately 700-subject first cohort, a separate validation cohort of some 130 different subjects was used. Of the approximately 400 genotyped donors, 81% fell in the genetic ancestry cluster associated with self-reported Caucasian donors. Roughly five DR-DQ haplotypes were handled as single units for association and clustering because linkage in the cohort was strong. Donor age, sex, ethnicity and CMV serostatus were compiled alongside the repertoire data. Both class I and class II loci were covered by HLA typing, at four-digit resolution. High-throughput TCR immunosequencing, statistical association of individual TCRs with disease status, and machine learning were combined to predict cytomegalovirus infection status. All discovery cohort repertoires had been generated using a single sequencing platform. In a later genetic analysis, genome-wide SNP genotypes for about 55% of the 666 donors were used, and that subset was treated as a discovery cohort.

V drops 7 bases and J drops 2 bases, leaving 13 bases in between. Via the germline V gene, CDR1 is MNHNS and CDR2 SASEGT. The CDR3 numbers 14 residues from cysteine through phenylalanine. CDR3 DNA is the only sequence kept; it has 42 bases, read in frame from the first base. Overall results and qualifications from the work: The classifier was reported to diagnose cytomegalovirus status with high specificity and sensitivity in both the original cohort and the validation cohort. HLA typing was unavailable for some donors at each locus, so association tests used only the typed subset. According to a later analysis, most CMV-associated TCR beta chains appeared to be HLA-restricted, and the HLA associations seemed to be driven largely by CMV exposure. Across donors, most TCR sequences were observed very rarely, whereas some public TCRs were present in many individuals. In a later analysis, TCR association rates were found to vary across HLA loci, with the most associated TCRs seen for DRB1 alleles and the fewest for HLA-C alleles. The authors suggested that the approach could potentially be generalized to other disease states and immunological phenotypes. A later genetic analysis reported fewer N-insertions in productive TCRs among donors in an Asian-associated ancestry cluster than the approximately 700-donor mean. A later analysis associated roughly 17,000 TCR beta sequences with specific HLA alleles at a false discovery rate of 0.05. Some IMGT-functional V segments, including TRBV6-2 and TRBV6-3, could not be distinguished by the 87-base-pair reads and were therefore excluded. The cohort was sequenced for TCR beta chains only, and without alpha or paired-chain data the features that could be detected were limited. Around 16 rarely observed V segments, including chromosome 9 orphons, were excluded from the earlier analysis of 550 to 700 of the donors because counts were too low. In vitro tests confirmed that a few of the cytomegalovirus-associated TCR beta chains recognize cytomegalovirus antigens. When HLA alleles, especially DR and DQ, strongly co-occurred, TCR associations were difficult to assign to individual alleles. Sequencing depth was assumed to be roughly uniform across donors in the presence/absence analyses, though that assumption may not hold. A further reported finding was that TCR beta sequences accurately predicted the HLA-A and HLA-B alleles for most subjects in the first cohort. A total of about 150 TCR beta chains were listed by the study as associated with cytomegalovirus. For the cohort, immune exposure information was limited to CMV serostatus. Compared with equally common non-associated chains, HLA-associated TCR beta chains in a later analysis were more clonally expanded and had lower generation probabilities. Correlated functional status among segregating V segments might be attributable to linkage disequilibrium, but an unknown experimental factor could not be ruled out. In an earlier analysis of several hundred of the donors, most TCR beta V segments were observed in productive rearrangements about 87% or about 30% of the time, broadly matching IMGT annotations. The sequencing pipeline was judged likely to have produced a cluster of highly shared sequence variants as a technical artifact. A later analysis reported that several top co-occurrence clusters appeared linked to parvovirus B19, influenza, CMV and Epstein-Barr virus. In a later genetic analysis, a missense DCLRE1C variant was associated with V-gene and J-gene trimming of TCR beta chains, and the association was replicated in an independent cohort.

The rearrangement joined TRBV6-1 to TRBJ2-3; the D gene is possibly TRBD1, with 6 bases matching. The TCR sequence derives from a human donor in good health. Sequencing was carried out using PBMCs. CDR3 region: CASKGHLSTDTQYF. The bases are TGTGCCAGCAAGGGACACCTTTCCACAGATACGCAGTATTTT.